This T cell receptor (beta chain) was documented in a study of cytomegalovirus exposure and HLA in healthy donors (dated by TCRdb to the late 2010s). Background on the whole study: An earlier analysis of 587 of the donors reported about 300 Gb of sequence data and some 110 million unique TCR beta sequences obtained from about 200 million T cells. Roughly 300 gigabases of sequencing data and around 85 million unique TCR sequences made up an early release that covered about 640 HLA-typed donors. Among the roughly 390 genotyped donors, approximately 82% belonged to the genetic ancestry cluster associated with self-reported Caucasian donors. The study aimed to test whether cataloging public T cell receptors could reveal signatures of past pathogen exposure. The study profiled the T cell repertoires of hundreds of subjects by immunosequencing and related them to cytomegalovirus serostatus. Along with the approximately 650-subject first cohort, a separate validation cohort of around 110 different subjects was used. High-throughput TCR immunosequencing, statistical association of individual TCRs with disease status, and machine learning were combined to predict cytomegalovirus infection status. To study patterns of TCR occurrence, a later analysis re-analyzed previously published TCR beta repertoires from around 660 donors and added high-resolution HLA genotyping. In the later analysis, no new phenotypic data were used to find candidate immune exposures; instead, reliance was placed on TCR beta sequences and their occurrence across donors. To decide whether each TCR beta V gene segment behaved as functional or pseudogenic, an earlier analysis of some 600 of the donors relied on high-throughput TCR beta sequencing. Alongside the repertoire data, information on donor age, sex, ethnicity and CMV serostatus was compiled. In a later genetic analysis, genome-wide SNP genotypes for about 55% of the 666 donors were used, and that subset was treated as a discovery cohort. Every discovery cohort repertoire had been produced on one sequencing platform. HLA typing included class I and class II loci at four-digit resolution. Typing coverage varied by locus: about 629-630 donors for A, B, C, DRB1 and DQB1; under 550 for DQA1; 600 to 610 for DPA1; roughly 450 for DPB1. About 5 DR-DQ haplotypes were handled as single units for association and clustering, since linkage in the cohort was strong. Across 398 genotyped donors of the cohort, an average of about 240,000 unique TCR beta nucleotide sequences per donor were sequenced, and about a sixth of those sequences were non-productive.

The full study reports these points: A further reported finding was that TCR beta sequences accurately predicted the HLA-A and HLA-B alleles for most subjects in the first cohort. In both the original and validation cohorts, the classifier was reported to diagnose cytomegalovirus status with high specificity and sensitivity. In a later analysis, most CMV-associated TCR beta chains were found to appear HLA-restricted, with HLA associations seemingly driven largely by CMV exposure. In a later analysis, HLA-associated TCR beta chains showed more clonal expansion and lower generation probabilities than non-associated chains that were equally common. Because counts were too low, 15 to 20 rarely observed V segments, including chromosome 9 orphons, were excluded from the earlier analysis of under 650 of the donors. This cohort had only TCR beta chains sequenced, and the lack of alpha or paired-chain data limited which features could be detected. Because HLA typing was unavailable for some donors at each locus, only the typed subset was used in association tests. Most TCR sequences were seen in very few donors, while some public TCRs were found in many individuals. Several of the top co-occurrence clusters appeared to be linked to parvovirus B19, influenza, CMV and Epstein-Barr virus, according to a later analysis. The presence/absence analyses assumed that sequencing depth was roughly uniform across donors, and that assumption may not be true. Some IMGT-functional V segments, including TRBV6-2 and TRBV6-3, could not be told apart with the 87-base-pair reads, so those segments were excluded. An earlier analysis of 587 of the donors showed that most TCR beta V segments appeared in productive rearrangements either about 90% or about 30% of the time, which broadly matched IMGT annotations. For the cohort, immune exposure information was limited to CMV serostatus. Specific HLA alleles were associated with roughly 17,000 TCR beta sequences at a false discovery rate of 0.05 in a later analysis. The study listed approximately 160 TCR beta chains as associated with cytomegalovirus. The sequencing pipeline was judged likely to have produced a cluster of highly shared sequence variants as a technical artifact. Strong co-occurrence of HLA alleles, especially DR and DQ, made assigning TCR associations to individual alleles difficult. Correlated functional status among segregating V segments might reflect linkage disequilibrium, but an unknown experimental factor could not be ruled out. In vitro tests confirmed that a few of the cytomegalovirus-associated TCR beta chains recognize cytomegalovirus antigens. In a later analysis, TCR association rates were found to vary across HLA loci, with the most associated TCRs seen for DRB1 alleles and the fewest for HLA-C alleles. According to a later genetic analysis, donors in an Asian-associated ancestry cluster had fewer N-insertions in productive TCRs than the roughly 670-donor mean. The authors suggested that the approach could potentially be generalized to other disease states and immunological phenotypes. V-gene and J-gene trimming of TCR beta chains was associated with a missense DCLRE1C variant in a later genetic analysis, and the association was replicated in an independent cohort.

Library generation was performed with the immunoSEQ multiplex PCR assay. For the multiplex PCR, a mixture combining 60 forward primers for TCR Vbeta segments and 13 reverse primers for TCR Jbeta segments was used. A multiplex PCR assay on genomic DNA amplified the CDR3 region of rearranged TCR beta genes. The Illumina HiSeq System was used to sequence the amplified TCR beta libraries as 87-base-pair reads. From the authors' description of their analysis: A later analysis counted tens of millions of unique TCR beta chains across the 550 to 700 repertoires, and some 11 million of these chains were shared by at least two donors. Raw reads were error-corrected and collapsed into unique sequences with a nearest-neighbor algorithm that merged closely related sequences to remove PCR and sequencing errors. To assign V, D and J gene segments, CDR3 sequences were aligned to IMGT reference sequences. For a sequence to be retained, a match of at least six nucleotides was required to both a V gene segment and a J gene segment. Rearrangements were classified as productive when the CDR3 lacked stop codons and remained in frame with V and J, and all other rearrangements were classified as non-productive. CDR3 was defined by IMGT convention, running from the second conserved V-encoded cysteine to the conserved J-encoded phenylalanine. Sequences without an unambiguous match to a single V gene segment were excluded from the earlier analysis of a few hundred of the donors. In an earlier analysis of a few hundred of the donors, V segments were called functional above 56.7% productive rearrangements and were called segregating when the between-donor standard deviation exceeded 5%. A statistical classification framework was developed to diagnose cytomegalovirus status using the catalog of TCR beta chain sequences. In a later analysis, TCR nucleotide sequences were compared against IMGT/GENE-DB human TR gene sequences so that V and J genes could be assigned. A later analysis assigned CDR3 sequences and most-parsimonious VDJ recombination scenarios with the TCRdist pipeline. In a later analysis, every TCR beta chain was defined by the combination of its CDR3 amino acid sequence and its V-gene family, and reads without a unique V-gene family were dropped. A later analysis removed roughly 590 highly shared, low-generation-probability nucleotide sequences to deal with suspected cross-contamination and a sequencing artifact. In a later analysis, a clonal expansion index was calculated for each public chain from normalized within-repertoire ranks of inferred template counts. Generation probabilities in a later analysis came from a VDJ recombination model fitted to out-of-frame rearrangements, and those results were checked against IGoR. In a later analysis, hypergeometric tests were used to score TCR-TCR, TCR-HLA and TCR-CMV co-occurrence, with a repertoire-size bias correction applied to TCR pairs. To estimate false discovery rates, a later analysis permuted the HLA or CMV assignments 20 times. In a later analysis, co-occurring TCRs were grouped with DBSCAN, and TCRdist sequence similarity was added when clustering was performed within HLA-allele-positive subsets. Repertoires with fewer than 30,000 or more than 120,000 public chains were left out of co-occurrence clustering, as were about 5 repertoires with anomalous nucleotide sharing. TCRdb provides this immuneACCESS table in a form limited to in-frame rearrangements. Some clones are lacking; in checked studies, under half of them reflect an unresolved V gene, and why the rest are absent is not known. That table furnishes V, J and clone size, whereas the DNA furnished D and trimming. The sample includes 100,000 to 140,000 clones, with approximately 81% observed a single time. About 2.3% of the sample comes from the top ten.

The CDR3 contains 15 residues, cysteine and phenylalanine counted. Here the CDR3 DNA is all that survives: 45 bases in frame from base 1. Trimming costs V 0 bases and J 0 bases, and their ends lie 10 bases apart. For CDR1 and CDR2, the germline V gene lists SGDLS and YYNGEE. In total, more than 500 healthy bone marrow donors made up the cohort. All cohort members were sampled while nominally healthy, although unrecorded immune exposures were likely present. The donor tested CMV seronegative and was one of the 352 seronegative cohort members. A peripheral blood sample was provided by each donor, and peripheral blood mononuclear cells were used for TCR beta sequencing. The Qiagen DNeasy Blood Extraction Kit was used to extract genomic DNA from the blood cell samples. Remarks on this clone: The antigen it recognizes is unknown. No per-base quality is available; no much larger clone lies one base away.

The receptor's source is a man aged 25-45 years in good health and CMV-seronegative. Sequenced input: PBMCs. This chain is built from TRBV9 and TRBJ2-7; D gene: possibly TRBD2, on 5 matching bases. The CDR3 protein is CASSVGVGSSYEQYF. DNA sequence: TGTGCCAGCAGCGTAGGGGTGGGGAGCTCCTACGAGCAGTACTTC.